One sample yielded the 10 T cell receptor beta chains listed below, sequenced in a study of T cell responses to AZD1222 COVID-19 vaccine. TCRdb's copy holds only in-frame clones and misses some; the assay was immunoSEQ multiplex PCR. Here the sample spans 35,000 or so clones, 70% to 90% being singletons. The material sequenced was peripheral blood, taken on day 0 of AZD1222 vaccination. These receptors were taken from an adult in good health.

The chain couples TRBV10-3 to TRBJ2-1; 10 bases fit TRBD2. The CDR3 is 16 residues long. J lost 6 bases, V lost 4 bases, and 9 bases had no gene match. Germline V lookup: CDR1 ENHRY, CDR2 SYGVKD. Here the CDR3 reads CAISGKLAGVGNEQFF. Written as DNA, the CDR3 is TGTGCCATCAGTGGGAAGCTAGCGGGAGTGGGCAATGAGCAGTTCTTC.

V gene TRBV9 combines with J gene TRBJ1-2; a possible D gene is TRBD1 (5 bases). The CDR3 sequence is 14 residues long. Germline V gene sequence: CDR1 SGDLS, CDR2 YYNGEE. The ends were cut back, 3 bases at V and 1 base at J, with 10 bases in the middle. In DNA form, the CDR3 reads TGTGCCAGCAGCGGGGACTCGGGTAACTATGGCTACACCTTC. Its protein is CASSGDSGNYGYTF. Based on the CDR3 plus reference TRBV9 and TRBJ1-2, the full variable domain is DSGVTQTPKHLITATGQRVTLRCSPRSGDLSVYWYQQSLDQGLQFLIQYYNGEERAKGNILERFSAQQFPDLHSELNLSSLELGDSALYFCASSGDSGNYGYTFGSGTRLTVV.

The chain couples TRBV4-1 to TRBJ2-2, with 8 bases lining up with TRBD2. Germline CDR1 MGHRA, CDR2 YSYEKL. This CDR3 contains 16 residues. Trimming at V came to 0 bases and at J to 5 bases, leaving 5 bases not matched to a gene. The chain's CDR3 is CASSQETSVRTGELFF. Here the CDR3 DNA reads TGCGCCAGCAGCCAAGAGACTAGCGTAAGAACCGGGGAGCTGTTTTTT.

This clone was picked up one time. DNA of the CDR3: TGTGCCAGCAGCTTTTTACCAGGGCTGGGCACTGAAGCTTTCTTT. Translation: CASSFLPGLGTEAFF. The chain joins TRBV5-5 to TRBJ1-1; possibly TRBD1 for D (5 bases). Germline lookup yields CDR1 SGHKS and CDR2 YYEKEE (reference sequence). V was clipped by 2 bases and J by 4 bases, with 15 bases between them. This CDR3 contains 15 residues.

The V and J genes are TRBV6-5 and TRBJ1-2, with unresolved D. The CDR3 totals 14 residues. V gave up 4 bases and J gave up 2 bases, with 11 bases separating them. Germline V gene lookup returns CDR1 MNHEY and CDR2 SVGAGI. CDR3 sequence (DNA): TGTGCCAGCAGTTCCGCGATGGAAAACTATGGCTACACCTTC. Its protein is CASSSAMENYGYTF.

The V and J genes are TRBV11-3 and TRBJ2-7; perhaps D is TRBD1 or TRBD2 (5 bases each). In germline, CDR1 is SGHNT, CDR2 YENEEA. CDR3 length: 14 amino acids. V lost 5 bases and J lost 2, with 13 bases in between. DNA for the CDR3: TGTGCCAGCAGCGACCGGGACGGTACCTACGAGCAGTACTTC. The encoded protein is CASSDRDGTYEQYF.

The chain links TRBV12-5 to TRBJ2-2, with D maybe TRBD2 (6 bases). The germline CDR1 and CDR2 sequences are LGHNT and FRNRAP. The CDR3 length is 12 residues. Deletions cut 9 bases from V and 5 bases from J, with 10 bases between. The CDR3 protein is CASREPTGELFF. For the CDR3, the DNA is TGTGCTAGCCGGGAGCCTACCGGGGAGCTGTTTTTT.

The chain is built from TRBV5-1 and TRBJ2-2; D uncertain. Germline assignment: CDR1 SGHRS and CDR2 YFSETQ. The CDR3 is made up of 13 amino acids. Between the trimmed V and J ends, which lost 7 bases and 6 bases, there was a span of 13 bases. CDR3 in DNA: TGCGCCAGCGGTCCCCCTCAGGCCGGGGAGCTGTTTTTT. Its protein product is CASGPPQAGELFF.

The chain joins TRBV15 to TRBJ1-5; tentatively, D is TRBD1 (6 bases). The length of the CDR3 is 15 residues. Germline V gene lookup returns CDR1 LNHNV and CDR2 YYDKDF (reference sequence). Trimming removed 0 bases at V and 6 bases at J, with 12 bases between. The CDR3 DNA reads TGTGCCACCAGCAGAGATGGGAAAGGGGGTCAGCCCCAGCATTTT. Its translation is CATSRDGKGGQPQHF.

The chain employs TRBV6-5 and TRBJ2-7; D possibly uses TRBD1 or TRBD2 (6 bases each). This CDR3 spans 15 amino acids. V gave up 10 bases and J gave up 4 bases, with 23 bases separating them. Germline V gene lookup returns CDR1 MNHEY and CDR2 SVGAGI. CDR3 DNA sequence: TGTGCCACTCGACCGTCGGCCAGGGGAGGATACGAGCAGTACTTC. It encodes CATRPSARGGYEQYF.